The 11 T cell receptor beta chains below all came from one sample that was sequenced in a study of Ad26.COV2.S vaccination and SARS-CoV-2 variants. Profiled with immunoSEQ multiplex PCR; TCRdb holds only in-frame clones, not every one. Among about 280,000 clones listed, about 89% were seen once. Regarding treatment: roughly 19 received Ad26.COV2.S at low or high dose, single or two shots; 5 received placebo; per-sample allocation not given. Each sample was drawn 63 days after the first injection (of vaccine or placebo). The starting material was peripheral blood, obtained in a trial of Ad26.COV2.S vaccine versus placebo. The receptors originated from a person between 18 and 65 years old who received the Ad26.COV2.S COVID-19 vaccine or a placebo.

V and J are TRBV5-1 and TRBJ1-4; weak D call: TRBD1 (5 bases). The germline V and J ends were trimmed by 4 bases and 0 bases, with 13 bases remaining between them. The length of the CDR3 is 16 residues. Per the germline V gene, CDR1 is SGHRS and CDR2 is YFSETQ. DNA for the CDR3: TGCGCCAGCAGCATTGGGACCTTTGCAACTAATGAAAAACTGTTTTTT. It specifies CASSIGTFATNEKLFF.

This chain links TRBV2 with TRBJ2-5; 8 positions match TRBD1. Germline V gives CDR1 SNHLY, CDR2 FYNNEI. This CDR3 comprises 14 residues. Losses at the gene ends were 5 bases for V and 6 bases for J; bases not matched to a gene: 8. CDR3 protein: CASSIGQGIKTQYF. The CDR3 DNA reads as TGTGCCAGCAGTATAGGACAGGGAATTAAGACCCAGTACTTC.

This chain uses TRBV11-2 with TRBJ1-2; D gene unclear. Germline CDR1 and CDR2: SGHAT and FQNNGV. The CDR3 length is 16 residues. Trimming removed 4 bases at V and 5 bases at J, with 20 bases between. The DNA of the CDR3 is TGTGCCAGCAGCTCTGTAGCTCGGGCAACGTATTATGGCTACACCTTC. Its protein product is CASSSVARATYYGYTF.

This chain joins TRBV5-1 and TRBJ2-7, with 7 bases matching TRBD1. The CDR3 contains 16 residues. The germline CDR1 and CDR2 sequences are SGHRS and YFSETQ. Trimming removed 4 bases from V and 5 bases from J; junction bases left unmatched: 15. CDR3 nucleotides: TGCGCCAGCAGCCCGCAGCTGTCGCAGGGGGTAGACGAGCAGTACTTC. Protein: CASSPQLSQGVDEQYF.

The genes are TRBV1 and TRBJ2-1; whether TRBD2, the table's D call, matches the DNA was not checked. TRBV1 is recorded as a pseudogene. CDR3 length equals 13 residues. The CDR3 is CTSSQDSGDEQFF. The CDR3 DNA reads TGCACCAGCAGCCAAGATAGCGGGGACGAGCAGTTCTTC.

This chain uses TRBV7-2 with TRBJ2-1; 8 positions agree with TRBD2. This CDR3 is built from 15 residues. V lost 0 bases and J lost 5; bases outside the gene matches: 3. From germline, CDR1 is SGHTA and CDR2 FQGNSA. The CDR3 DNA sequence: TGTGCCAGCAGCTTAGCTAGCGGGATGAACAATGAGCAGTTCTTC. It is translated as CASSLASGMNNEQFF.

V usage is TRBV5-1 and J usage is TRBJ2-3; 9 nucleotides match TRBD1. V lost 0 bases, J lost 3 bases, and 5 bases stayed unmatched. This CDR3 is built from 16 residues. Germline-derived CDR1 and CDR2 are SGHRS and YFSETQ. CDR3 sequence reads: CASSLDRGLLTDTQYF. CDR3 DNA: TGCGCCAGCAGCTTGGACAGGGGGCTTCTTACAGATACGCAGTATTTT. The entire variable domain, with the rest obtained from reference TRBV5-1 and TRBJ2-3, is as follows: KAGVTQTPRYLIKTRGQQVTLSCSPISGHRSVSWYQQTPGQGLQFLFEYFSETQRNKGNFPGRFSGRQFSNSRSEMNVSTLELGDSALYLCASSLDRGLLTDTQYFGPGTRLTVL.

The J gene is TRBJ2-5, the V gene TRBV18; no firm D call. The CDR3 covers 13 residues. CDR1 KGHSH and CDR2 LQKENI come from the germline V gene. The V end lost 2 bases, the J end lost 5 bases, and 9 bases lay between the germline ends. The CDR3 reads CASSPGELETQYF. CDR3 DNA: TGTGCCAGCTCACCAGGGGAATTGGAGACCCAGTACTTC.

The chain recombines TRBV7-9 with TRBJ2-3; 10 bases match TRBD2. Germline CDR1 and CDR2: SEHNR and FQNEAQ (reference sequence). V lost 4 bases to trimming and J lost 0 bases; unmatched junction nucleotides: 10. This CDR3 contains 18 residues. As DNA, the CDR3 is TGTGCCAGCAGCTCAACTAGCGGGGCCTCAACTAGCACAGATACGCAGTATTTT. The encoded protein is CASSSTSGASTSTDTQYF.

This chain joins TRBV25-1 and TRBJ1-1; unclear D gene. V lost 6 bases, J lost 5 bases, and 13 bases lay in between. Germline V gene lookup returns CDR1 MGHDK and CDR2 SYGVNS. This CDR3 is 13 amino acids long. CDR3 region: CASSDWKETEAFF. DNA of the CDR3: TGTGCCAGCAGCGACTGGAAGGAAACTGAAGCTTTCTTT.

V is TRBV6-5 and J is TRBJ2-3; possible D gene TRBD1, 5 bases. Germline V gene sequence: CDR1 MNHEY, CDR2 SVGAGI. V was pared by 0 bases and J by 2 bases, with 9 bases between. The CDR3 loop spans 15 amino acids. The CDR3 bases are TGTGCCAGCAGTTACTCGGTCAGGGCCACAGATACGCAGTATTTT. Translating gives CASSYSVRATDTQYF.